Each of the 10 T cell receptor beta chains below was sequenced from the same sample in a study of cytomegalovirus exposure and HLA in healthy donors. The PCR used 60 Vbeta and 13 Jbeta primers. Clones were read by immunoSEQ multiplex PCR, and TCRdb kept only the in-frame ones, dropping some. Of under 150,000 clones detected, 78% appear once; the ten largest clones hold roughly 6%. Sequencing was carried out using PBMCs. Receptor source: a woman aged 40-49 years in good health and CMV-seropositive.

Relative to its sample, this clone is large. The chain is built from TRBV6-5 and TRBJ2-7; 7 bases are a match to TRBD1. The CDR3 loop spans 13 amino acids. Germline CDR1 MNHEY, CDR2 SVGAGI. With 6 bases clipped from V and 5 bases from J, the junction kept 7 bases outside the gene matches. CDR3 region: CASRIQGSHEQYF. CDR3 coding DNA: TGTGCCAGCAGAATACAGGGGTCCCACGAGCAGTACTTC.

The chain employs TRBV28 and TRBJ2-2, with 12 bases fitting TRBD2. After removal of 5 bases from V and 2 bases from J, the junction contained 6 bases not matched to a gene. The CDR3 extends over 17 amino acids. CDR1 is MDHEN and CDR2 is SYDVKM in the germline V gene. The CDR3 loop reads CASSLGLAGFNTGELFF. The CDR3 nucleotides read TGTGCCAGCAGTCTAGGACTAGCGGGATTCAACACCGGGGAGCTGTTTTTT.

The chain employs TRBV7-8 and TRBJ1-6; D ambiguous. Trimming removed 2 bases from V and 7 bases from J, with 9 bases in between. CDR3 length equals 14 residues. CDR1 SGHVS and CDR2 FQNEAQ come from the germline V gene. CDR3 sequence (DNA): TGTGCCAGCAGCTTAATGTCACTAAATTCACCCCTCCACTTT. Translation: CASSLMSLNSPLHF.

This clone was seen only a few times. Other DNA sequences of this sample code for an identical CDR3. This chain connects TRBV5-6 to TRBJ2-5; D call uncertain. The germline V gene has CDR1 SGHDT and CDR2 YYEEEE. This CDR3 has 14 residues. V dropped 0 bases and J dropped 1 base, with 7 bases sitting between them. CDR3 protein: CASSLGQIQETQYF. The CDR3 DNA reads as TGTGCCAGCAGCTTGGGGCAGATCCAAGAGACCCAGTACTTC.

This chain links TRBV12-5 with TRBJ1-5, with 9 bases lining up with TRBD1. This CDR3 is built from 14 residues. V shed 5 bases, J shed 7 bases, and the junction held 6 bases outside the gene matches. In germline, CDR1 is LGHNT, CDR2 FRNRAP. In DNA form, the CDR3 reads TGTGCTAGTGGTCTGGACAGGGGTCTGCAGCCCCAGCATTTT. Translation gives CASGLDRGLQPQHF.

This clone occurred a few times. The gene calls are TRBV28 and TRBJ2-7; 9 bases align to TRBD2. The CDR3 has 14 residues. Germline loops: CDR1 MDHEN, CDR2 SYDVKM. Germline trimming cut 6 bases from V and 0 bases from J; bases unmatched to any gene: 3. In DNA form, the CDR3 reads TGTGCCAGCAGACTAGCGGGCCGCTCCTACGAGCAGTACTTC. Protein product: CASRLAGRSYEQYF.

The chain couples TRBV5-1 to TRBJ2-1; TRBD2 matches at 12 bases. V was pared by 3 bases and J by 7 bases, with 5 bases of the junction left unmatched. The CDR3 sequence is 15 residues long. CDR1 SGHRS and CDR2 YFSETQ come from the germline V gene. The CDR3 sequence: CASSSTSGRFNEQFF. The CDR3 coding sequence is TGCGCCAGCAGCTCGACTAGCGGGAGATTTAATGAGCAGTTCTTC.

This clone was observed once. The chain combines TRBV28 with TRBJ2-7; tentative D call: TRBD2 (5 bases). The germline V gene has CDR1 MDHEN and CDR2 SYDVKM. V dropped 1 base and J dropped 2 bases, with 12 bases sitting between them. This CDR3 is built from 15 residues. The DNA of the CDR3 is TGTGCCAGCAGTTTATTTCGTGGGAGCCCCTACGAGCAGTACTTC. Protein: CASSLFRGSPYEQYF.

V gene TRBV5-8 combines with J gene TRBJ2-1, with 10 bases aligning to TRBD2. The V segment lost 4 bases and the J segment 7 bases; nucleotides outside the gene matches: 8. CDR3 length: 15 residues. The germline CDR1 and CDR2 sequences are SGHTS and YDEGEE. This CDR3 reads CASSHGLAVGNEQFF. In nucleotides, the CDR3 is TGTGCCAGCAGCCACGGACTAGCGGTGGGGAATGAGCAGTTCTTC.

V is TRBV7-3 and J is TRBJ2-6; D is unresolved. Trimming removed 5 bases from V and 3 bases from J, with 8 bases in between. Germline assignment: CDR1 SGHTA and CDR2 FQGTGA. The CDR3 runs 14 residues. CDR3 loop: CASSAYGGANVLTF. In DNA, the CDR3 is TGTGCCAGCAGCGCGTATGGTGGGGCCAACGTCCTGACTTTC.